Listed here are 10 T cell receptor beta chains from one sample, sequenced in a study of cytomegalovirus exposure and HLA in healthy donors (dated by TCRdb to 2015 to 2018). Libraries came from the immunoSEQ multiplex PCR assay. A mixture of 60 forward primers for TCR Vbeta segments and 13 reverse primers for TCR Jbeta segments was used in the multiplex PCR. TCRdb re-hosts the immuneACCESS table, in-frame sequences only. Its copies lack some clones; in the studies checked, an unresolved V gene accounts for under half of them, and the cause for the rest is not known. The sample contains approximately 160,000 clones, roughly two thirds of them found a single time. 2.5% to 3.5% of the sample is held by the ten biggest clonotypes. The specimen was PBMCs. The origin of the receptors is a woman aged 40 to 50 in good health and CMV-seropositive.

The sample holds one count of this clone. V gene TRBV7-2 combines with J gene TRBJ1-3; perhaps TRBD1 as D (6 bases). The CDR3 is 14 residues long. The germline V and J ends were trimmed by 6 bases and 2 bases, with 11 bases remaining between them. CDR1 SGHTA and CDR2 FQGNSA come from the germline V gene. The CDR3: CASSLQGPGNTIYF. The CDR3 bases are TGTGCCAGCAGTTTACAGGGTCCTGGAAACACCATATATTTT.

The rearrangement links TRBV25-1 to TRBJ2-1; 7 bases map to TRBD2. The CDR3 totals 14 residues. CDR1 is MGHDK, CDR2 SYGVNS, per germline. Losses at the gene ends were 3 bases for V and 8 bases for J; bases not matched to a gene: 7. The CDR3 sequence: CASSDLGGGYEQFF. The DNA of the CDR3 is TGTGCCAGCAGTGATTTGGGGGGGGGTTATGAGCAGTTCTTC.

CDR3 sequence reads: CASSVLSGSSYNEQFF. The CDR3 bases are TGTGCCAGCAGCGTCCTTAGCGGGAGCTCCTACAATGAGCAGTTCTTC. This chain connects TRBV9 to TRBJ2-1; 9 nucleotides line up with TRBD2. CDR3 length equals 16 residues. With V trimmed by 2 bases and J by 0 bases, 3 bases remained unmatched. Germline-derived CDR1 and CDR2 are SGDLS and YYNGEE.

This chain connects TRBV5-1 to TRBJ2-3; the match to TRBD1 covers 8 bases. CDR3 length equals 13 residues. CDR1 and CDR2 (germline): SGHRS, YFSETQ. With V trimmed by 5 bases and J by 6 bases, 5 bases remained unmatched. CDR3 in DNA: TGCGCCAGCAGTACGACAGGGGAGGATACGCAGTATTTT. Translation gives CASSTTGEDTQYF.

In DNA form, the CDR3 reads TGTGCCAGCAGCAACTCATATTATAGCAATCAGCCCCAGCATTTT. Its translation is CASSNSYYSNQPQHF. The V and J genes are TRBV5-8 and TRBJ1-5; D remains ambiguous. V was trimmed by 4 bases and J by 0 bases, leaving 11 bases between them. The CDR3 runs to 15 residues. From germline, CDR1 is SGHTS and CDR2 YDEGEE.

J is TRBJ2-1 and V is TRBV7-8; TRBD1 might be the D (6 bases). Germline lookup yields CDR1 SGHVS and CDR2 FQNEAQ. Between the trimmed V and J ends, which lost 5 bases and 4 bases, there was a span of 9 bases. CDR3 length: 13 residues. CDR3 bases: TGTGCCAGCAGCACAGGACAGTACAATGAGCAGTTCTTC. As protein: CASSTGQYNEQFF.

On this clone: The junction departs from the called germline gene at one end, perhaps through a read error. This rearrangement joins TRBV5-1 to TRBJ1-1, with TRBD1 matching 10 bases. There are 17 residues in the CDR3. The germline V gene encodes CDR1 SGHRS and CDR2 YFSETQ. Here the CDR3 reads CASSLRTGGPMNPEAFF. The CDR3 coding sequence is TGCGCCAGCAGCTTGAGGACAGGGGGGCCCATGAACCCTGAAGCTTTCTTT.

This rearrangement joins TRBV27 to TRBJ2-3; D may be TRBD1 (5 bases). The CDR3 consists of 14 residues. V shed 4 bases and J shed 1 base, with 9 bases lying between them. Germline-derived CDR1 and CDR2 are MNHEY and SMNVEV (reference sequence). The CDR3 loop reads CASSYQGRTDTQYF. In DNA, the CDR3 is TGTGCCAGCAGTTACCAGGGCCGCACAGATACGCAGTATTTT.

The chain uses TRBV19 and TRBJ2-5; 10 nucleotides line up with TRBD1. Germline V gene sequence: CDR1 LNHDA, CDR2 SQIVND (reference sequence). The CDR3 is 14 residues long. V was pared by 4 bases and J by 5 bases, with 4 bases of the junction left unmatched. The CDR3 sequence is CASSTGQGSETQYF. The CDR3 DNA sequence: TGTGCCAGTAGTACGGGACAGGGGTCCGAGACCCAGTACTTC.

The rearrangement links TRBV5-5 to TRBJ2-6; TRBD1 might be the D (6 bases). V shed 2 bases and J shed 3 bases, with 12 bases lying between them. This CDR3 is built from 16 residues. CDR1 and CDR2 (germline): SGHKS, YYEKEE (reference sequence). CDR3 loop: CASSLGGNIGANVLTF. In nucleotides, the CDR3 is TGTGCCAGCAGCTTAGGGGGTAATATTGGGGCCAACGTCCTGACTTTC.